These T cell receptor beta chains were read from a single sample in a study of cytomegalovirus exposure and HLA in healthy donors. Libraries were prepared by immunoSEQ multiplex PCR; TCRdb keeps only in-frame clonotypes and omits some of them. The data contain around 69,000 clones, approximately 67% of them singletons. Source material: PBMCs. The receptors stem from a man between 35 and 55 years old in good health and CMV-seropositive. Each CDR3 is given with its conserved first and last residue. Fields, in order: V gene, D gene, clone size, J gene, CDR3 DNA, CDR3 protein. D genes are given only for firm matches. A clone size is listed for some rows: how often the clone was seen (once, few, many), or a class if it is expanded.

TRBV18,-,-,TRBJ1-3,TGTGCCAGCTCACCAGTCAGGGCCTCTGGAAACACCATATATTTT,CASSPVRASGNTIYF
TRBV29-1,-,-,TRBJ2-7,TGCAGCGTTGCGAGGCAGAATAACGAGCAGTACTTC,CSVARQNNEQYF
TRBV7-8,TRBD1,-,TRBJ2-5,TGTGCCAGCAGCCTCCGGACAGGACAAACGGCCCTTTCGGAGACCCAGTACTTC,CASSLRTGQTALSETQYF
TRBV7-9,-,-,TRBJ2-7,TGTGCCAGCAGCGGGGGGACCTATTCATACGAGCAGTACTTC,CASSGGTYSYEQYF
TRBV28,TRBD1,-,TRBJ1-1,TGTGCCAGCGGCCGGGACAGGGTGAACACTGAAGCTTTCTTT,CASGRDRVNTEAFF
TRBV6-1,TRBD2,few,TRBJ2-5,TGTGCCAGCATATTCGGCGGGGGGATCCAAGAGACCCAGTACTTC,CASIFGGGIQETQYF
TRBV21-1,-,-,TRBJ2-3,TGTGCCAGCAGTCGGGACAGGGTTGATATAGATACGCAGTATTTT,CASSRDRVDIDTQYF
TRBV15,TRBD2,-,TRBJ2-5,TGTGCCACCAGCAGAGGGGAGGGGCGAGAGACCCAGTACTTC,CATSRGEGRETQYF
TRBV19,TRBD1,-,TRBJ1-2,TGTGCCAGTAGTAACAGGGGGGCTGGCTACACCTTC,CASSNRGAGYTF
TRBV10-3,TRBD2,-,TRBJ2-1,TGTGCCACGAGAATAGCGGGAGGGCCGGGCAATGAGCAGTTCTTC,CATRIAGGPGNEQFF
TRBV11-2,TRBD1,-,TRBJ2-1,TGTGCCAGCAGCCCCCAGGGGGATGAGCAGTTCTTC,CASSPQGDEQFF
TRBV6-5,TRBD1,few,TRBJ1-1,TGTGCCAGCAGCCCGGGACAGGTATTTTCCACTGAAGCTTTCTTT,CASSPGQVFSTEAFF
TRBV19,TRBD2,few,TRBJ2-4,TGTGCCAGTATGGGGAGGGCCCCAGCCAAAAACATTCAGTACTTC,CASMGRAPAKNIQYF
TRBV19,-,-,TRBJ2-7,TGTGCCAGTAGTATATCGGACAATAACTACGAGCAGTACTTC,CASSISDNNYEQYF
TRBV5-1,TRBD1,-,TRBJ2-7,TGCGCCAGCAGCTTGGATGGGACAGCATCTAATAGAAAATACGAGCAGTACTTC,CASSLDGTASNRKYEQYF
TRBV7-9,-,few,TRBJ1-1,TGTGCCAGCAGCTTAGGAAGTGGGGAGACTTTCTTT,CASSLGSGETFF
TRBV7-3,TRBD1,-,TRBJ1-1,TGTGCCAGCAGCCCCAACAGGGGCACTGAAGCTTTCTTT,CASSPNRGTEAFF
TRBV7-9,-,-,TRBJ2-3,TGTGCCAGCAGCTTAATTCAGGGGGGCGATACGCAGTATTTT,CASSLIQGGDTQYF
TRBV6-5,TRBD1,-,TRBJ1-6,TGTGCCAGCAGTTATTCGACAGGGGGATTTTCACCCCTCCACTTT,CASSYSTGGFSPLHF
TRBV7-3,-,-,TRBJ2-5,TGTGCCAGCAGCTCCTCGGGGGGCGAGACCCAGTACTTC,CASSSSGGETQYF
TRBV2,-,-,TRBJ1-1,TGTGCCAGCAATTCCTTCCAGGGGCGTGAAGCTTTCTTT,CASNSFQGREAFF
TRBV7-7,-,-,TRBJ1-1,TGTGCTAGCAGCAGGGACTGGAACACTGAAGCTTTCTTT,CASSRDWNTEAFF
TRBV5-1,TRBD2,-,TRBJ2-7,TGCGCCAGCAGCCTGATTAGCGGGAGGGCCAAGAGCGAGCAGTACTTC,CASSLISGRAKSEQYF
TRBV5-6,-,many,TRBJ1-1,TGTGCCAGCAGCTTAAGGGGCACTGAAGCTTTCTTT,CASSLRGTEAFF
TRBV5-6,-,once,TRBJ2-3,TGTGCCACAGAACCAGCAGGAGGGAGCACAGATACGCAGTATTTT,CATEPAGGSTDTQYF
TRBV10-3,-,-,TRBJ1-3,TGTGCCACCGCGACAGCCTACTCTGGAAACACCATATATTTT,CATATAYSGNTIYF
TRBV28,TRBD1,-,TRBJ2-4,TGTGCCAGCAGTCTCTCCGGGACAGGGGAGGCCAAAAACATTCAGTACTTC,CASSLSGTGEAKNIQYF
TRBV4-1,-,-,TRBJ2-3,TGCGCCAGCAGCCAACGGGCGGGAAGCACAGATACGCAGTATTTT,CASSQRAGSTDTQYF
TRBV30,-,-,TRBJ1-2,TGTGCCTGGACCGCGGAAAACACGGACTATGGCTACACCTTC,CAWTAENTDYGYTF
TRBV19,-,-,TRBJ2-7,TGTGCCAGTAGTACCCAGGGAGGAGCGGCCGAGCAGTACTTC,CASSTQGGAAEQYF
TRBV5-1,-,few,TRBJ2-6,TGCGCCAGCAGCTTGGTAGGCGGAGCTGGGGCCAACGTCCTGACTTTC,CASSLVGGAGANVLTF
TRBV30,-,-,TRBJ1-1,TGTGCCTGGGGGAGCCGGACCCTCCTGAACACTGAAGCTTTCTTT,CAWGSRTLLNTEAFF
TRBV6-6,TRBD1,once,TRBJ1-1,TGTGCCAGCAGTCCTGGACAGGGCGGCACTGAAGCTTTCTTT,CASSPGQGGTEAFF
TRBV5-8,TRBD1,-,TRBJ2-5,TGTGCCAGCAGCCCAGGGACAGGGATGGGGGAGACCCAGTACTTC,CASSPGTGMGETQYF
TRBV5-1,-,-,TRBJ2-5,TGCGCCAGCAGCTTGGGGCCGGGACAAAAAGAGACCCAGTACTTC,CASSLGPGQKETQYF
TRBV9,TRBD2,-,TRBJ2-3,TGTGCCAGCAGCCCAACTAGCGGGGTAACAGATACGCAGTATTTT,CASSPTSGVTDTQYF
TRBV29-1,-,-,TRBJ2-5,TGCAGCGTTGAATGGACAGTAGAGACCCAGTACTTC,CSVEWTVETQYF
TRBV6-6,-,-,TRBJ1-1,TGTGCCAGCAGTAATGAGGTTGAAGCTTTCTTT,CASSNEVEAFF
TRBV30,-,-,TRBJ1-2,TGTGCCTGGAGCGGGCAGGGAAGCTATGGCTACACCTTC,CAWSGQGSYGYTF
TRBV5-6,TRBD1,few,TRBJ1-2,TGTGCCAGCAGCTTGGAGGGGACAGGATACGGCTACACCTTC,CASSLEGTGYGYTF
TRBV5-6,TRBD1,once,TRBJ1-2,TGTGCCAGCAGCGGGGGACAGGGCTTGCCCTATGGCTACACCTTC,CASSGGQGLPYGYTF
TRBV30,TRBD1,-,TRBJ1-1,TGTGCCTGGAGTCGACAGGGGAACACTGAAGCCTTCTTT,CAWSRQGNTEAFF
TRBV9,-,-,TRBJ1-4,TGTGCCAGCAGCGTAGAGGCAGTGGGCGAAAAACTGTTTTTT,CASSVEAVGEKLFF
TRBV11-1,TRBD1,-,TRBJ1-1,TGTGCCAGCAGCTTAGGAGAAGGGACAGGGACTGAAGCTTTCTTT,CASSLGEGTGTEAFF
TRBV7-9,-,-,TRBJ2-3,TGTGCCAGCAGCTTGGCCCAGGGGACAGATACGCAGTATTTT,CASSLAQGTDTQYF
TRBV30,TRBD1,-,TRBJ1-1,TGTGCCTGGAGTCTGACAGGGGGGTCTGAAGCTTTCTTT,CAWSLTGGSEAFF
TRBV29-1,TRBD1,-,TRBJ1-5,TGCAGCGTCACCTTTGGGACAGGGGGGGGTCAGCCCCAGCATTTT,CSVTFGTGGGQPQHF
TRBV6-5,TRBD1,-,TRBJ1-4,TGTGTCAGCAGTCGACTCCGACAGGGAACTGAAAAACTGTTTTTT,CVSSRLRQGTEKLFF
TRBV7-9,TRBD2,once,TRBJ2-5,TGTGCCAGCAGCTTGACCGGGACTAGCGGGAGGGAGACCCAGTACTTC,CASSLTGTSGRETQYF
TRBV11-2,TRBD1,-,TRBJ1-2,TGTGCCAGCAAATCAGGGGGCTGGGGGGGCTACACCTTC,CASKSGGWGGYTF
TRBV7-8,-,once,TRBJ1-6,TGTGCCAGCAGCTTCCCCGGACAGATGGTGAGAAATTCACCCCTCCACTTT,CASSFPGQMVRNSPLHF
TRBV6-5,-,-,TRBJ2-7,TGTGCCAGCAGCTGGGGACAATCGGTAGGCGAGCAGTACTTC,CASSWGQSVGEQYF
TRBV5-4,TRBD2,-,TRBJ2-7,TGTGCCAGCAGCTTGGCCCTAGCGGGGGACTCCTACGAGCAGTACTTC,CASSLALAGDSYEQYF
TRBV6-1,-,-,TRBJ2-7,TGTGCCAGCAGTGAAGCGGGCGGGGGCTTGGCCTACGAGCAGTACTTC,CASSEAGGGLAYEQYF
TRBV5-1,-,-,TRBJ2-1,TGCGCCAGCAGCCCAAGACTGATAGCGGTCAGCGAGGACAATGAGCAGTTCTTC,CASSPRLIAVSEDNEQFF
TRBV7-7,TRBD2,-,TRBJ2-7,TGTGCTAGCAGCCAATGGACGGGAGGGCTGTCTGCCGAGCAGTACTTC,CASSQWTGGLSAEQYF
TRBV4-1,TRBD1,-,TRBJ1-4,TGCGCCAGCAGCCAGGGGGGGACAGGGGGTGAAAAACTGTTTTTT,CASSQGGTGGEKLFF
TRBV28,-,-,TRBJ2-7,TGTGCCAGCAGGGTTTCAGCGAGCGAGCAGTACTTC,CASRVSASEQYF
TRBV15,-,-,TRBJ2-3,TGTGCCACCAGCGGTTGGCTGGAGGATACGCAGTATTTT,CATSGWLEDTQYF